Each of the 19 T cell receptor beta chains below was sequenced from the same sample in a study of blood T cell repertoires in COVID-19. Sequencing was performed with immunoSEQ multiplex PCR; in TCRdb, only in-frame clones are kept and a portion is missing. The sample holds about 62,000 clones, approximately 88% seen once. The material sequenced was peripheral blood. The receptor set was obtained from a human donor in a cohort sampled during active COVID-19.

The chain employs TRBV7-9 and TRBJ2-1; no clear D gene. V shed 3 bases and J shed 0 bases, with 15 bases lying between them. The CDR3 is 17 amino acids. Looked up from germline, CDR1 is SEHNR and CDR2 is FQNEAQ (reference sequence). The CDR3 loop reads CASSFSPVGFSYNEQFF. The DNA for the CDR3 is TGTGCCAGCAGCTTTTCCCCCGTCGGGTTCTCCTACAATGAGCAGTTCTTC.

The V call is TRBV10-3, the J call TRBJ2-1, with 9 positions matching TRBD2. CDR1 is ENHRY, CDR2 SYGVKD, per germline. This CDR3 is built from 14 residues. V was clipped by 7 bases and J by 3 bases; unmatched bases: 4. Here the CDR3 reads CAIMRAGGYNEQFF. The CDR3 DNA is TGTGCCATCATGCGAGCGGGAGGCTACAATGAGCAGTTCTTC.

This chain links TRBV6-1 with TRBJ2-2, with 7 bases aligning to TRBD2. J was trimmed by 4 bases and V by 2 bases; bases with no gene match: 4. Germline lookup yields CDR1 MNHNS and CDR2 SASEGT. This CDR3 is 15 amino acids long. CDR3 in DNA: TGTGCCAGCAGTGAACGGGGGGAGGGCACCGGGGAGCTGTTTTTT. Its translation is CASSERGEGTGELFF.

This sequence joins TRBV7-9 and TRBJ2-3; 8 nucleotides agree with TRBD2. The V gene's germline CDR1 is SEHNR and CDR2 FQNEAQ (reference sequence). The CDR3 loop spans 17 amino acids. The ends lost 3 bases at V and 4 bases at J; junction bases unmatched: 12. The CDR3 bases are TGTGCCAGCAGCTTTGATCGACGGGGGGGCCGGCCAGATACGCAGTATTTT. This translates into CASSFDRRGGRPDTQYF.

V and J are TRBV19 and TRBJ2-2, with D possibly matching TRBD2 (5 bases). Germline assignment: CDR1 LNHDA and CDR2 SQIVND (reference sequence). The CDR3 sequence is 15 residues long. V was pared by 3 bases and J by 6 bases, with 14 bases between. The CDR3 loop is CASSIGERGSGELFF. CDR3 sequence (DNA): TGTGCCAGTAGTATCGGGGAGCGCGGTTCCGGGGAGCTGTTTTTT.

The rearrangement joins TRBV3-1 (or the pseudogene TRBV3-2) to TRBJ2-1; tentatively, D is TRBD2 (6 bases). This CDR3 comprises 12 residues. Per the germline V gene, CDR1 is LGHDT and CDR2 is YNNKEL (reference sequence). V shed 0 bases and J shed 14 bases, with 11 bases lying between them. The CDR3 protein is CASSQESEREFF. CDR3 sequence (DNA): TGTGCCAGCAGCCAAGAATCTGAGCGGGAGTTCTTC.

J is TRBJ1-1 and V is TRBV18; 8 nucleotides match TRBD1. J lost 5 bases, V lost 3 bases, and 5 bases had no gene match. This CDR3 is 14 amino acids long. The germline CDR1 and CDR2 sequences are KGHSH and LQKENI. Here the CDR3 reads CASSPRTGLTEAFF. The DNA of the CDR3 is TGTGCCAGCTCACCGAGGACAGGGCTAACTGAAGCTTTCTTT.

The chain joins TRBV5-8 to TRBJ1-4; TRBD1 matches at 9 bases. The CDR3 loop spans 16 amino acids. Germline-derived CDR1 and CDR2 are SGHTS and YDEGEE. V shed 0 bases and J 10 bases; nucleotides not matched to a gene: 10. This CDR3 is CASSLDHRGPTGKLFF. As DNA, the CDR3 is TGTGCCAGCAGCTTGGACCACAGGGGGCCCACGGGAAAACTGTTTTTT. Full variable domain (outside the CDR3, taken from reference TRBV5-8 and TRBJ1-4): EAGVTQSPTHLIKTRGQQATLRCSPISGHTSVYWYQQALGLGLQFLLWYDEGEERNRGNFPPRFSGRQFPNYSSELNVNALELEDSALYLCASSLDHRGPTGKLFFGSGTQLSVL.

The chain couples TRBV15 to TRBJ2-3; D not resolved. V lost 3 bases and J lost 4, with 8 bases in between. This CDR3 is 13 amino acids long. Germline loops: CDR1 LNHNV, CDR2 YYDKDF (reference sequence). In nucleotides, the CDR3 is TGTGCCACCAGCAGGAGCGTCCCAGATACGCAGTATTTT. Protein product: CATSRSVPDTQYF.

The CDR3 protein is CASSPRTSSYNEQFF. In DNA form, the CDR3 reads TGTGCCAGCAGCCCAAGGACAAGCTCCTACAATGAGCAGTTCTTC. The chain uses TRBV7-2 and TRBJ2-1; D perhaps matches TRBD1 (5 bases). Trimming removed 5 bases at V and 0 bases at J, with 11 bases between. The CDR3 is made up of 15 amino acids. Per germline, CDR1 SGHTA and CDR2 FQGNSA. The full variable domain, in which reference TRBV7-2 and TRBJ2-1 provide the parts outside the CDR3, is GAGVSQSPSNKVTEKGKDVELRCDPISGHTALYWYRQSLGQGLEFLIYFQGNSAPDKSGLPSDRFSAERTGGSVSTLTIQRTQQEDSAVYLCASSPRTSSYNEQFFGPGTRLTVL.

Remarks on this clone: Germline is not matched at one junction end, which may reflect a read error. This chain joins TRBV9 and TRBJ2-1; 7 bases align to TRBD2. Germline loops: CDR1 SGDLS, CDR2 YYNGEE. The CDR3 sequence is 12 residues long. CDR3 protein: CASSVQRDQLIF. In nucleotides, the CDR3 is TGTGCCAGCAGCGTCCAGCGGGACCAGCTAATCTTC.

The gene calls are TRBV9 and TRBJ1-5; D gene ambiguous. The V and J ends lost 4 bases and 4 bases respectively, with 12 bases between them. CDR1 and CDR2 from the germline V gene are SGDLS and YYNGEE. CDR3 length: 14 amino acids. This chain's CDR3 is CASSPSSGNQPQHF. For the CDR3, the DNA is TGTGCCAGCAGCCCCAGTTCCGGGAATCAGCCCCAGCATTTT.

The V and J genes are TRBV7-2 and TRBJ2-7; maybe TRBD2 (5 bases). Germline V gene sequence: CDR1 SGHTA, CDR2 FQGNSA. The CDR3 is 14 residues long. Trimming took 3 bases from V and 2 from J, leaving 11 bases between them. The CDR3 sequence: CASSFGGGPYEQYF. The CDR3 nucleotides read TGTGCCAGCAGCTTCGGAGGCGGCCCCTACGAGCAGTACTTC.

This clone appeared a single time. V is TRBV15 and J is TRBJ1-5; tentatively, D is TRBD1 (5 bases). The CDR3 covers 12 residues. The V gene lost 9 bases and the J gene lost 6 bases, with 12 bases spanning the gap. Germline CDR1 LNHNV, CDR2 YYDKDF (reference sequence). CDR3 sequence (DNA): TGTGCCACGGGGGGAGCGAGTCAGCCCCAGCATTTT. It translates to CATGGASQPQHF.

This clone was seen once. The chain links TRBV27 to TRBJ2-2, with D perhaps TRBD2 (6 bases). Germline values: CDR1 MNHEY, CDR2 SMNVEV (reference sequence). The CDR3 runs 13 residues. V lost 1 base and J lost 7, with 7 bases in between. The CDR3 is CASSLWGVGELFF. The CDR3 coding sequence is TGTGCCAGCAGTTTATGGGGGGTCGGGGAGCTGTTTTTT.

The chain recombines TRBV9 with TRBJ2-5; possible D gene TRBD2, 6 bases. Between the trimmed V and J ends, which lost 2 bases and 2 bases, there was a span of 10 bases. From germline, CDR1 is SGDLS and CDR2 YYNGEE. CDR3 size: 14 residues. As DNA, the CDR3 is TGTGCCAGCAGCGTGGCCGCGGGACAAGAGACCCAGTACTTC. It codes for CASSVAAGQETQYF. Using reference TRBV9 and TRBJ2-5 for the parts outside the CDR3, the full variable domain is DSGVTQTPKHLITATGQRVTLRCSPRSGDLSVYWYQQSLDQGLQFLIQYYNGEERAKGNILERFSAQQFPDLHSELNLSSLELGDSALYFCASSVAAGQETQYFGPGTRLLVL.

The rearrangement links TRBV3-1 (or the pseudogene TRBV3-2) to TRBJ2-4; 7 bases line up with TRBD2. The CDR3 loop spans 15 amino acids. V dropped 1 base and J dropped 2; count of bases not matched to a gene: 2. Germline V gives CDR1 LGHDT, CDR2 YNNKEL (reference sequence). The CDR3 nucleotides read TGTGCCAGCAGCCAAGTACTAGCGACCAAAAACATTCAGTACTTC. Residues: CASSQVLATKNIQYF.

The chain couples TRBV19 to TRBJ1-1; TRBD1 is a possible D gene (5 bases). CDR1 is LNHDA, CDR2 SQIVND, per germline (reference sequence). The CDR3 has 14 residues. V lost 2 bases to trimming and J lost 2 bases, with 9 bases between them. CDR3 in amino acids: CASSIHGGNTEAFF. For the CDR3, the DNA is TGTGCCAGTAGTATACACGGGGGAAACACTGAAGCTTTCTTT. Full variable domain (remainder filled in from reference TRBV19 and TRBJ1-1): DGGITQSPKYLFRKEGQNVTLSCEQNLNHDAMYWYRQDPGQGLRLIYYSQIVNDFQKGDIAEGYSVSREKKESFPLTVTSAQKNPTAFYLCASSIHGGNTEAFFGQGTRLTVV.

The chain has TRBV7-2 and TRBJ1-2, with D possibly TRBD1 on 6 matching bases. Trimming pared 1 base from V and 4 bases from J, leaving 13 bases between. CDR1 SGHTA and CDR2 FQGNSA come from the germline V gene. This CDR3 comprises 15 residues. The CDR3 region has the DNA TGTGCCAGCAGCTTAGGAGCTGGACAGTCCTATGGCTACACCTTC. The encoded protein is CASSLGAGQSYGYTF.